The 20 T cell receptor beta chains presented below share a single source sample, sequenced in a study of identical twins. TCRdb passed the 5' RACE reads through MiXCR, listing each CDR3 protein once. The table lists 1.5 million to 2 million distinct CDR3 sequences, less than 35% of them singletons, with around 0.25% in the top ten. The sample taken for sequencing was cord blood. The source of these receptors is a newborn girl in good health.

The rearrangement links TRBV9 to TRBJ2-2; D is undetermined. CDR1 and CDR2 from the germline V gene are SGDLS and YYNGEE. Trimming removed 1 base from V and 7 bases from J, with 11 bases in between. The CDR3 sequence is 14 residues long. CDR3 in DNA: TGTGCCAGCAGCGTACAGTCGATTGGCGGGGAGCTGTTTTTT. It codes for CASSVQSIGGELFF. Filled out from reference TRBV9 and TRBJ2-2, the complete variable domain reads DSGVTQTPKHLITATGQRVTLRCSPRSGDLSVYWYQQSLDQGLQFLIQYYNGEERAKGNILERFSAQQFPDLHSELNLSSLELGDSALYFCASSVQSIGGELFFGEGSRLTVL.

This clonotype occurred a few times. The V and J genes are TRBV12-3 or TRBV12-4 and TRBJ2-1, with 9 bases identical to TRBD2. The V and J ends lost 7 bases and 3 bases, in that order; junction bases with no gene match: 10. The CDR3 runs 16 residues. In DNA form, the CDR3 reads TGTGCCAGCACCAGCGGGAGGCCTACTCACTACAATGAGCAGTTCTTC. The encoded protein is CASTSGRPTHYNEQFF.

The genes are TRBV5-6 and TRBJ2-5; D remains unclear. The CDR3 totals 15 residues. CDR1 and CDR2 from the germline V gene are SGHDT and YYEEEE. Trimming pared 1 base from V and 1 base from J, leaving 11 bases between. CDR3 amino acids: CASSLFPASQETQYF. Here the CDR3 DNA reads TGTGCCAGCAGCTTGTTCCCCGCAAGCCAAGAGACCCAGTACTTC.

The chain is built from TRBV29-1 and TRBJ1-1; D is undetermined. CDR1 is SQVTM, CDR2 ANQGSEA, per germline. Trimming removed 5 bases from V and 5 bases from J, with 24 bases in between. This CDR3 region has 16 residues. CDR3 protein: CSVNLTRGDPNTEAFF. CDR3 DNA: TGCAGCGTTAACCTAACCCGCGGGGATCCTAATACTGAAGCTTTCTTT.

The J gene is TRBJ2-7, the V gene TRBV7-2; the match to TRBD2 covers 8 bases. This CDR3 spans 14 amino acids. Per the germline V gene, CDR1 is SGHTA and CDR2 is FQGNSA. V trimming: 0 bases; J trimming: 5 bases; junction bases outside the gene matches: 3. The DNA of the CDR3 is TGTGCCAGCAGCTTAGCACTAGCGGCCCACGAGCAGTACTTC. As protein: CASSLALAAHEQYF.

The chain links TRBV12-5 to TRBJ2-7; 9 nucleotides align to TRBD2. V lost 6 bases to trimming and J lost 2 bases; unmatched junction nucleotides: 5. CDR1 is LGHNT, CDR2 FRNRAP, per germline. This CDR3 is built from 14 residues. For the CDR3, the DNA is TGTGCTAGTGGGGCGGGGGGGCGAACCTACGAGCAGTACTTC. Protein sequence: CASGAGGRTYEQYF.

J is TRBJ2-1 and V is TRBV7-2; TRBD2 matches at 8 bases. The CDR3 extends over 18 amino acids. Germline V gene data show CDR1 as SGHTA and CDR2 as FQGNSA. The trim removed 2 bases at V and 4 bases at J, leaving 13 bases unmatched. CDR3 amino acids: CASSLRIRGAGVYNEQFF. In DNA, the CDR3 is TGTGCCAGCAGCTTAAGGATCAGGGGAGCGGGGGTATACAATGAGCAGTTCTTC. The full variable domain, rest sourced from reference TRBV7-2 and TRBJ2-1, is GAGVSQSPSNKVTEKGKDVELRCDPISGHTALYWYRQSLGQGLEFLIYFQGNSAPDKSGLPSDRFSAERTGGSVSTLTIQRTQQEDSAVYLCASSLRIRGAGVYNEQFFGPGTRLTVL.

The chain employs TRBV20-1 and TRBJ1-1; tentatively, D is TRBD1 (6 bases). The CDR3 extends over 13 amino acids. V was cut by 5 bases and J by 1 base, with 11 bases left in between. Germline V CDR1 and CDR2: DFQATT, SNEGSKA (reference sequence). The CDR3 DNA reads as TGCAGTGCTCACAAGGACAGGAACACTGAAGCTTTCTTT. This translates into CSAHKDRNTEAFF.

This rearrangement joins TRBV20-1 to TRBJ1-2, with a tentative D call TRBD1 (5 bases). This CDR3 is 14 amino acids long. Trimming took 0 bases from V and 8 from J, leaving 16 bases between them. The germline CDR1 and CDR2 sequences are DFQATT and SNEGSKA (reference sequence). The DNA of the CDR3 is TGCAGTGCTAGAGATCCCGGCACAGGTTCGGGCTACACCTTC. It specifies CSARDPGTGSGYTF.

The V gene is TRBV25-1, the J gene TRBJ2-7; 8 positions match TRBD1. The CDR3 length is 14 residues. The germline gives CDR1 MGHDK, CDR2 SYGVNS. V gave up 0 bases and J gave up 3 bases; unmatched junction bases: 1. The CDR3 is CASSEYTGGYEQYF. The CDR3 DNA follows: TGTGCCAGCAGTGAATACACAGGGGGCTACGAGCAGTACTTC.

At least ten counts were recorded for this clonotype. V gene TRBV9 combines with J gene TRBJ2-1; 8 nucleotides match TRBD1. Germline V gene data show CDR1 as SGDLS and CDR2 as YYNGEE. This CDR3 has 13 residues. Losses at the gene ends were 0 bases for V and 10 bases for J; bases not matched to a gene: 3. In DNA, the CDR3 is TGTGCCAGCAGCGTAGACGGGGACAGGGAGCAGTTCTTC. Translated: CASSVDGDREQFF.

This chain joins TRBV24-1 and TRBJ2-1; D is possibly TRBD1 (6 bases). Trimming removed 6 bases from V and 5 bases from J, with 13 bases in between. Per the germline V gene, CDR1 is KGHDR and CDR2 is SFDVKD. This CDR3 spans 14 amino acids. The CDR3: CATSQTGWDNEQFF. The CDR3 region has the DNA TGTGCCACCAGTCAGACAGGCTGGGACAATGAGCAGTTCTTC.

The chain recombines TRBV5-5 with TRBJ2-1, with D possibly matching TRBD2 (6 bases). The CDR3 loop spans 15 amino acids. The V end lost 0 bases, the J end lost 5 bases, and 12 bases lay between the germline ends. Germline V gene data show CDR1 as SGHKS and CDR2 as YYEKEE (reference sequence). The CDR3 loop is CASSLVVWGDNEQFF. DNA of the CDR3: TGTGCCAGCAGCTTGGTTGTGTGGGGGGACAATGAGCAGTTCTTC.

Concerning this clonotype: A much larger clone sits a single nucleotide away, making a read error possible. This rearrangement joins TRBV5-1 to TRBJ2-3; 7 bases agree with TRBD2. Unmatched junction bases numbered 8, after V lost 0 bases and J lost 4 bases. This CDR3 is built from 16 residues. CDR1 is SGHRS, CDR2 YFSETQ, per germline. CDR3 bases: TGCGCCAGCAGCTTGGACGGGACTACCAGCGCAGATACGCAGTATTTT. It is translated as CASSLDGTTSADTQYF.

V and J are TRBV2 and TRBJ2-5; 8 bases fit TRBD2. The CDR3 covers 13 residues. V shed 10 bases, J shed 11 bases, and the junction held 15 bases outside the gene matches. Germline CDR1 and CDR2: SNHLY and FYNNEI. CDR3 nucleotide sequence: TGTGCCACGGGACTAGAAGGTTTTGGGGAGCAGTACTTC. It translates to CATGLEGFGEQYF.

The chain links TRBV20-1 to TRBJ1-1; 7 bases map to TRBD1. Germline V gene lookup returns CDR1 DFQATT and CDR2 SNEGSKA (reference sequence). The CDR3 runs to 14 residues. V was pared by 4 bases and J by 8 bases, with 13 bases of the junction left unmatched. The chain's CDR3 is CSATGGFSQREAFF. The CDR3 nucleotides read TGCAGTGCTACAGGGGGTTTTTCCCAAAGGGAAGCTTTCTTT.

The CDR3 loop is CAISGELTARRSNTEAFF. The CDR3 nucleotides read TGTGCCATCAGTGGCGAGCTGACAGCCCGGCGGTCGAACACTGAAGCTTTCTTT. V and J are TRBV10-3 and TRBJ1-1; tentative D call: TRBD1 (5 bases). The V end lost 4 bases, the J end lost 1 base, and 22 bases lay between the germline ends. The CDR3 is made up of 18 amino acids. The germline V gene has CDR1 ENHRY and CDR2 SYGVKD.

This clonotype was observed a few times. This chain uses TRBV7-9 with TRBJ1-1, with unresolved D. V was shortened by 5 bases and J by 1 base, with 8 bases between the two germline ends. Germline V gene data show CDR1 as SEHNR and CDR2 as FQNEAQ (reference sequence). The CDR3 runs 13 residues. In nucleotides, the CDR3 is TGTGCCAGCAGCCAGACACAGAACACTGAAGCTTTCTTT. This gives the protein CASSQTQNTEAFF. The variable domain in full, completed from reference TRBV7-9 and TRBJ1-1, reads DTGVSQNPRHKITKRGQNVTFRCDPISEHNRLYWYRQTLGQGPEFLTYFQNEAQLEKSRLLSDRFSAERPKGSFSTLEIQRTEQGDSAMYLCASSQTQNTEAFFGQGTRLTVV.

V is TRBV3-1 and J is TRBJ2-4; perhaps D is TRBD1 or TRBD2 (6 bases each). Germline CDR1 LGHDT, CDR2 YNNKEL (reference sequence). The CDR3 runs 18 residues. V was shortened by 4 bases and J by 8 bases, with 27 bases between the two germline ends. Here the CDR3 reads CASSLNETRGRVFDIQYF. CDR3 sequence (DNA): TGTGCCAGCAGCCTAAACGAAACCCGGGGGCGCGTGTTTGACATTCAGTACTTC.

This clonotype was seen more than once but under ten times. V usage is TRBV5-1 and J usage is TRBJ1-6; D remains unclear. The V gene lost 5 bases and the J gene lost 6 bases, with 12 bases spanning the gap. The V gene's germline CDR1 is SGHRS and CDR2 YFSETQ. CDR3 size: 14 residues. CDR3 loop: CASSRSQTNSPLHF. CDR3 coding DNA: TGCGCCAGCAGTCGTTCCCAGACTAATTCACCCCTCCACTTT.